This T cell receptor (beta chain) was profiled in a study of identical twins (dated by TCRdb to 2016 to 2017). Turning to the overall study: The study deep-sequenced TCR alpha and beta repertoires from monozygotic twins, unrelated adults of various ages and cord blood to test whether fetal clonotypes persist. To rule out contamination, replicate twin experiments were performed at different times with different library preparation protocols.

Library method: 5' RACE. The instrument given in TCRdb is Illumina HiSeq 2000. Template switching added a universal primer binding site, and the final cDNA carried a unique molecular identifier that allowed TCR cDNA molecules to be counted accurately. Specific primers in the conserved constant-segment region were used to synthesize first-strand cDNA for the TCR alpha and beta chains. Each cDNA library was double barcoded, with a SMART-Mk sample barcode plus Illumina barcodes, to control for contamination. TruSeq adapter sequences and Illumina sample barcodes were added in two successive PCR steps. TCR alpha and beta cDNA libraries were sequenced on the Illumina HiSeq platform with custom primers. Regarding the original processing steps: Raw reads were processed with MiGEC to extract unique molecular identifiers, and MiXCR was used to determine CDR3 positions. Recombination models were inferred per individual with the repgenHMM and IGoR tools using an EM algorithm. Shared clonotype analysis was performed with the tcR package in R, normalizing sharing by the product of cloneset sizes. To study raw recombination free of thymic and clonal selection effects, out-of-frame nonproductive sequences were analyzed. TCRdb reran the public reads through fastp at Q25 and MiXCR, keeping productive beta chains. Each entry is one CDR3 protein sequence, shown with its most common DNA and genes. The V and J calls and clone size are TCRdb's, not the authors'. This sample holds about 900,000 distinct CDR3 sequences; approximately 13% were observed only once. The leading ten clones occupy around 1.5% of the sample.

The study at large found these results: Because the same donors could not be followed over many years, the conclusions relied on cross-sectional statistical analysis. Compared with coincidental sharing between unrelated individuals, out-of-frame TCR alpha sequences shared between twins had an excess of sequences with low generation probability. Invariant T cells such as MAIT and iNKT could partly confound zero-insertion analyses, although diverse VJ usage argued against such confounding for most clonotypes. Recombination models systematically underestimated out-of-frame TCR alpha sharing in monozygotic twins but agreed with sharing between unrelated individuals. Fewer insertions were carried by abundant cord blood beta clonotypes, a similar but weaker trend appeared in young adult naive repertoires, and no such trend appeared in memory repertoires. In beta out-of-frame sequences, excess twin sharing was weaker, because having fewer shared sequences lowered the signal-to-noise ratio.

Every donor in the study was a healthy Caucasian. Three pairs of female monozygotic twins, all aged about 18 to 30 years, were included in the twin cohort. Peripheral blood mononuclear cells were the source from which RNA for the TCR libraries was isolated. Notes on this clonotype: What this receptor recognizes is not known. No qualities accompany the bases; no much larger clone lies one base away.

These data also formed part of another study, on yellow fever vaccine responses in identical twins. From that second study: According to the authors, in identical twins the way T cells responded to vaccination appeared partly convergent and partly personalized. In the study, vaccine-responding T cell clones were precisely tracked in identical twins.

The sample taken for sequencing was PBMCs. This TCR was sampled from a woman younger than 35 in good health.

Read as DNA, the sequence is TGCAGTGCTAGCTCCCCCCGGGACAGACAAGAGACCCAGTACTTC. Its protein reads: CSASSPRDRQETQYF. The chain uses TRBV20-1 and TRBJ2-5; the junction holds 7 bases that match TRBD1. CDR1 and CDR2 were assigned from the germline V gene (reference sequence) as DFQATT and SNEGSKA. Clipping removes 3 bases from V and 2 bases from J, with 9 as the unmatched junction base count. Measured from the cysteine to the phenylalanine, the CDR3 is 15 residues long. Of the read, only the CDR3 DNA is kept; its 45 bases are in frame from base 1.